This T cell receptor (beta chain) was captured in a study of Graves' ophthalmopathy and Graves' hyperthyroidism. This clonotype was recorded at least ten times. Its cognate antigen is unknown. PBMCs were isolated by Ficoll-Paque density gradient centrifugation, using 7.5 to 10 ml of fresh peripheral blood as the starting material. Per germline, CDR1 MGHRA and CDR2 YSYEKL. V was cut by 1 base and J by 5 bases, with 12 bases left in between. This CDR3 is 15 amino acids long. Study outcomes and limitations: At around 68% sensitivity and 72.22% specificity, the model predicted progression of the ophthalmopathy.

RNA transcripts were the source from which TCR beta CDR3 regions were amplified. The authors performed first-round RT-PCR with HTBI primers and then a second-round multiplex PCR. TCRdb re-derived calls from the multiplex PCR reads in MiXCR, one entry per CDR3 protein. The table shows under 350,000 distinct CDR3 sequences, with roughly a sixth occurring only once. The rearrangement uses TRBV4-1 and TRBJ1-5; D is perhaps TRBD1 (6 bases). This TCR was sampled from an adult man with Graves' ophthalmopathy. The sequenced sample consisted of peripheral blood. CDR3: CASSQVPQGYQPQHF. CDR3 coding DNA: TGCGCCAGCAGCCAAGTTCCCCAGGGGTATCAGCCCCAGCATTTT.